This TCR beta chain appears in the sequencing data of a study of response to subunit inactivated influenza vaccine. This CDR3 has 13 amino acids. V dropped 0 bases and J dropped 7 bases, with 6 bases sitting between them. The germline CDR1 and CDR2 sequences are MNHNY and SVGAGI (reference sequence). TCRdb reprocessed the RT-PCR reads via MiXCR and lists one record per CDR3 protein. This table holds roughly 670,000 distinct CDR3 sequences, approximately 14% found once. Findings of the study overall: New T cells are recruited in small numbers by each seasonal influenza vaccination, according to the authors' suggestion.

A note on this clonotype: What it recognizes is unknown.

The J gene is TRBJ2-2, the V gene TRBV6-6; D is unclear. The specimen comprised PBMCs from blood, sampled 14 to 15 days before vaccination. The TCR comes from a man aged 45-65 years who received an inactivated influenza vaccine. CDR3 in DNA: TGTGCCAGCAGTTACTCAGGGAACGGGGAGCTGTTTTTT. Amino acids: CASSYSGNGELFF.